The 29 T cell receptor beta chains reported below all come from one sample, sequenced in a study of T cell responses to AZD1222 COVID-19 vaccine. The assay was immunoSEQ multiplex PCR, and TCRdb's table has in-frame clones only and misses some. Of 78,000 or so clones detected, approximately 89% appear once; the ten largest clones hold about 20%. Specimen: peripheral blood, collected on day 0 of AZD1222 vaccination. These receptors were taken from an adult in good health.

This clone was observed a handful of times. V gene TRBV6-5 combines with J gene TRBJ1-6, with TRBD1 matching over 10 bases. CDR3 length: 15 residues. Germline-derived CDR1 and CDR2 are MNHEY and SVGAGI. After removal of 6 bases from V and 9 bases from J, the junction contained 8 bases not matched to a gene. The CDR3 region has the DNA TGTGCCAGCAGGTCCCCGGGACAGGGGTTTTCACCCCTCCACTTT. Encoded protein: CASRSPGQGFSPLHF.

The rearrangement links TRBV7-2 to TRBJ2-3, with 8 bases aligning to TRBD1. The V and J ends lost 5 bases and 6 bases, in that order; junction bases with no gene match: 4. The CDR3 is 13 residues long. CDR1 SGHTA and CDR2 FQGNSA come from the germline V gene. The CDR3 DNA sequence: TGTGCCAGCAGCGACCAGGGGGCGGATACGCAGTATTTT. This encodes CASSDQGADTQYF.

The chain recombines TRBV7-3 with TRBJ1-1; D remains unclear. The V end was cut by 5 bases, the J end by 1 base, with 8 bases between. The CDR3 runs to 13 residues. Germline CDR1 and CDR2: SGHTA and FQGTGA. CDR3 DNA sequence: TGTGCCAGCAGCATTCACAGGAACACTGAAGCTTTCTTT. This sequence encodes CASSIHRNTEAFF. Complete variable domain (other parts from reference TRBV7-3 and TRBJ1-1): GAGVSQTPSNKVTEKGKYVELRCDPISGHTALYWYRQSLGQGPEFLIYFQGTGAADDSGLPNDRFFAVRPEGSVSTLKIQRTERGDSAVYLCASSIHRNTEAFFGQGTRLTVV.

The chain employs TRBV30 and TRBJ2-2, with D possibly TRBD2 on 5 matching bases. CDR3 length: 14 residues. The V end lost 0 bases, the J end lost 5 bases, and 10 bases lay between the germline ends. Germline CDR1 and CDR2: GTSNPN and SVGIG (reference sequence). The CDR3 spells CAWSVPTGTGELFF. As DNA, the CDR3 is TGTGCCTGGAGTGTACCCACGGGAACCGGGGAGCTGTTTTTT. The complete variable domain, with remaining parts taken from reference TRBV30 and TRBJ2-2, reads SQTIHQWPATLVQPVGSPLSLECTVEGTSNPNLYWYRQAAGRGLQLLFYSVGIGQISSEVPQNLSASRPQDRQFILSSKKLLLSDSGFYLCAWSVPTGTGELFFGEGSRLTVL.

J is TRBJ1-6 and V is TRBV5-4; a possible D gene is TRBD1 (6 bases). V was clipped by 4 bases and J by 13 bases, with 15 bases between them. From germline, CDR1 is SGHNT and CDR2 YYREEE (reference sequence). The CDR3 covers 13 residues. The CDR3 is CASSPGGGGPLHF. Here the CDR3 DNA reads TGTGCCAGCAGCCCGGGGGGGGGCGGTCCCCTCCACTTT.

The chain uses TRBV6-4 and TRBJ2-2; 7 bases align to TRBD1. The CDR3 has 14 residues. The junction had 0 bases not matched to a gene; V was cut back by 2 bases and J by 3 bases. Germline V gene data show CDR1 as MRHNA and CDR2 as SNTAGT. CDR3 in DNA: TGTGCCAGCAGTGACGGACAGGACACCGGGGAGCTGTTTTTT. Protein product: CASSDGQDTGELFF.

The J gene is TRBJ2-2, the V gene TRBV7-3; D is undetermined. V was cut by 3 bases and J by 3 bases, with 8 bases left in between. From germline, CDR1 is SGHTA and CDR2 FQGTGA. This CDR3 is built from 14 residues. Here the CDR3 reads CASSLPGYTGELFF. Here the CDR3 DNA reads TGTGCCAGCAGCTTGCCAGGATACACCGGGGAGCTGTTTTTT.

The rearrangement uses TRBV30 and TRBJ2-7, with D possibly called TRBD1 or TRBD2 (5 bases each). This CDR3 is 13 amino acids long. Germline V gives CDR1 GTSNPN, CDR2 SVGIG (reference sequence). V was clipped by 4 bases and J by 4 bases, with 14 bases between them. CDR3 region: CAWTRGTKYEQYF. CDR3 DNA sequence: TGTGCCTGGACCAGAGGGACCAAATACGAGCAGTACTTC.

V is TRBV27 and J is TRBJ2-7; tentatively, D is TRBD1 (6 bases). V lost 3 bases to trimming and J lost 2 bases, with 8 bases between them. The V gene's germline CDR1 is MNHEY and CDR2 SMNVEV (reference sequence). The CDR3 contains 13 residues. The CDR3 sequence: CASSFGQTYEQYF. DNA of the CDR3: TGTGCCAGCAGTTTTGGACAGACCTACGAGCAGTACTTC.

This rearrangement joins TRBV19 to TRBJ2-1; no clear D gene. Trimming cost V 3 bases and J 6 bases, with 6 bases left between them. Germline values: CDR1 LNHDA, CDR2 SQIVND (reference sequence). This CDR3 is built from 12 residues. The CDR3 loop reads CASSIISNEQFF. DNA for the CDR3: TGTGCCAGTAGTATCATAAGCAATGAGCAGTTCTTC.

The chain uses TRBV7-9 and TRBJ1-4; TRBD1 is a possible D gene (6 bases). Per the germline V gene, CDR1 is SEHNR and CDR2 is FQNEAQ (reference sequence). V lost 5 bases and J lost 7, with 20 bases in between. The CDR3 consists of 16 residues. In nucleotides, the CDR3 is TGTGCCAGCAGCCCCGGGACACTCCCCGGAGGTGAAAAACTGTTTTTT. It encodes CASSPGTLPGGEKLFF.

V is TRBV5-6 and J is TRBJ2-7; TRBD1 is a possible D gene (5 bases). The CDR3 length is 14 residues. V was clipped by 0 bases and J by 1 base, with 8 bases between them. Germline CDR1 and CDR2: SGHDT and YYEEEE. The CDR3 loop reads CASSLGSGSYEQYF. CDR3 nucleotides: TGTGCCAGCAGCTTGGGTTCAGGGTCCTACGAGCAGTACTTC.

The J gene is TRBJ2-3, the V gene TRBV2, with a tentative D call TRBD2 (5 bases). V was trimmed by 4 bases and J by 0 bases, leaving 11 bases between them. CDR3 length equals 15 residues. Germline-derived CDR1 and CDR2 are SNHLY and FYNNEI. The CDR3: CASSGTFTSTDTQYF. The CDR3 DNA reads as TGTGCCAGCAGTGGGACTTTTACTAGCACAGATACGCAGTATTTT.

The genes are TRBV28 and TRBJ2-7, with D perhaps matching TRBD2 (6 bases). This CDR3 comprises 14 residues. CDR1 is MDHEN, CDR2 SYDVKM, per germline. V was trimmed by 3 bases and J by 6 bases, leaving 15 bases between them. In DNA form, the CDR3 reads TGTGCCAGCAGTTTTTCCGGGGGTATCATCGAGCAGTACTTC. This translates into CASSFSGGIIEQYF.

The J gene is TRBJ2-7, the V gene TRBV10-3; TRBD1 matches 10 bases. The germline gives CDR1 ENHRY, CDR2 SYGVKD. J gave up 3 bases and V 6 bases, and 8 bases lay outside the gene matches. There are 15 residues in the CDR3. CDR3 DNA: TGTGCCATCAGCAAACCCGGGACAGGGGACTACGAGCAGTACTTC. Translation: CAISKPGTGDYEQYF.

The CDR3, as DNA: TGTGCCAGCAGCTCCTGGGGGGATGAAGCTTTCTTT. It yields the protein CASSSWGDEAFF. The J gene is TRBJ1-1, the V gene TRBV11-1; D is perhaps TRBD1 (5 bases). The CDR3 runs to 12 residues. With 4 bases removed from V and 7 bases from J, the gap between germline ends came to 10 bases. CDR1 is SGHAT, CDR2 FQDESV, per germline (reference sequence).

CDR3 nucleotides: TGTGCCAGCACCCCAGTGGGCACCGGGGAGCTGTTTTTT. Residues: CASTPVGTGELFF. The V call is TRBV7-9, the J call TRBJ2-2, with D unclear. The CDR3 spans 13 residues. Germline V gene data show CDR1 as SEHNR and CDR2 as FQNEAQ (reference sequence). Trimming cost V 7 bases and J 4 bases, with 10 bases left between them.

The V call is TRBV7-2, the J call TRBJ2-1, with D unresolved. The germline V and J ends were trimmed by 2 bases and 10 bases, with 21 bases remaining between them. CDR1 SGHTA and CDR2 FQGNSA come from the germline V gene. This CDR3 contains 16 residues. The CDR3 sequence: CASSLLLISNRDEQFF. The CDR3, as DNA: TGTGCCAGCAGCTTACTTCTCATTAGCAACCGAGACGAGCAGTTCTTC.

The chain combines TRBV19 with TRBJ2-7; 8 bases are shared with TRBD1. There are 16 residues in the CDR3. Germline V gene data show CDR1 as LNHDA and CDR2 as SQIVND (reference sequence). V gave up 6 bases and J gave up 2 bases; unmatched junction bases: 12. In DNA, the CDR3 is TGTGCCAGTAGCCCAGTACTCGGGACAGGTGCCTACGAGCAGTACTTC. Translating gives CASSPVLGTGAYEQYF.

This clone came up once. The chain joins TRBV18 to TRBJ2-1, with 9 positions matching TRBD2. J was trimmed by 7 bases and V by 2 bases; bases with no gene match: 12. The CDR3 has 17 amino acids. The germline CDR1 and CDR2 sequences are KGHSH and LQKENI. CDR3 region: CASSPFTLAGSSNEQFF. The CDR3 bases are TGTGCCAGCTCACCATTCACCCTAGCGGGAAGCAGTAATGAGCAGTTCTTC.

Regarding this clone: No DNA is shown, since the ends of the CDR3 on it are uncertain; the CDR3 is the one TCRdb lists. The chain recombines TRBV19 with TRBJ2-3; the table's D call, TRBD2, was not checked against the DNA. Germline CDR1 and CDR2: LNHDA and SQIVND (reference sequence). The CDR3 region is 15 residues in length, termini included. CDR3 in amino acids: CASNFGAGGADTQYF.

The chain carries TRBV6-5 and TRBJ2-3; 12 nucleotides agree with TRBD2. The CDR3 spans 15 residues. The trim removed 6 bases at V and 3 bases at J, leaving 4 bases unmatched. The V gene's germline CDR1 is MNHEY and CDR2 SVGAGI. The CDR3 is CASRRGLAGTDTQYF. The CDR3 region has the DNA TGTGCCAGCAGACGCGGACTAGCGGGAACAGATACGCAGTATTTT.

The chain carries TRBV5-1 and TRBJ2-1; weak D call: TRBD1 (7 bases). Germline CDR1 and CDR2: SGHRS and YFSETQ. This CDR3 has 15 residues. Deletions cut 4 bases from V and 4 bases from J, with 15 bases between. The CDR3 region has the DNA TGCGCCAGCAGCGGAGGGGGGACAGTGTACAATGAGCAGTTCTTC. Amino acid sequence: CASSGGGTVYNEQFF.

This chain uses TRBV28 with TRBJ2-7, with D hard to call. The CDR3 has 14 amino acids. The germline V and J ends were trimmed by 7 bases and 2 bases, with 15 bases remaining between them. Germline V gene data show CDR1 as MDHEN and CDR2 as SYDVKM. The CDR3 bases are TGTGCCAGCACACCGGAACCGACCCCCTACGAGCAGTACTTC. As protein: CASTPEPTPYEQYF.

The chain is built from TRBV19 and TRBJ2-4; D ambiguous. CDR1 and CDR2 from the germline V gene are LNHDA and SQIVND (reference sequence). CDR3 length: 12 amino acids. The V end was cut by 4 bases, the J end by 4 bases, with 5 bases between. CDR3 nucleotides: TGTGCCAGTAGTACGGAGAAAAACATTCAGTACTTC. This encodes CASSTEKNIQYF. Variable domain in full (rest from reference TRBV19 and TRBJ2-4): DGGITQSPKYLFRKEGQNVTLSCEQNLNHDAMYWYRQDPGQGLRLIYYSQIVNDFQKGDIAEGYSVSREKKESFPLTVTSAQKNPTAFYLCASSTEKNIQYFGAGTRLSVL.

The rearrangement uses TRBV19 and TRBJ1-6, with unresolved D. The V end was cut by 3 bases, the J end by 6 bases, with 12 bases between. CDR3 length: 15 residues. Per the germline V gene, CDR1 is LNHDA and CDR2 is SQIVND (reference sequence). CDR3 DNA: TGTGCCAGTAGTATCGGGGAACGATTTAATTCACCCCTCCACTTT. Its translation: CASSIGERFNSPLHF.

The CDR3 reads CASSPGQVGTSGSKQTQYF. The CDR3 nucleotides read TGCGCCAGCAGCCCTGGACAGGTCGGGACTAGCGGGAGTAAACAGACCCAGTACTTC. The chain carries TRBV10-1 and TRBJ2-5; 14 nucleotides match TRBD2. Germline V gene lookup returns CDR1 WNHNN and CDR2 SYGVQD (reference sequence). J lost 6 bases, V lost 6 bases, and 18 bases had no gene match. The CDR3 loop spans 19 amino acids.

The chain carries TRBV18 and TRBJ1-5, with D unresolved. The CDR3 has 13 amino acids. Between the trimmed V and J ends, which lost 1 base and 4 bases, there was a span of 5 bases. Germline assignment: CDR1 KGHSH and CDR2 LQKENI. The CDR3 DNA follows: TGTGCCAGCTCACCACAAGAAAATCAGCCCCAGCATTTT. This encodes CASSPQENQPQHF.

In nucleotides, the CDR3 is TGTGCCAGCAGTATGGATGCCACCGGGGAGCTGTTTTTT. It specifies CASSMDATGELFF. The chain couples TRBV28 to TRBJ2-2, with D unresolved. Germline values: CDR1 MDHEN, CDR2 SYDVKM. This CDR3 comprises 13 residues. The ends were cut back, 5 bases at V and 4 bases at J, with 8 bases in the middle.